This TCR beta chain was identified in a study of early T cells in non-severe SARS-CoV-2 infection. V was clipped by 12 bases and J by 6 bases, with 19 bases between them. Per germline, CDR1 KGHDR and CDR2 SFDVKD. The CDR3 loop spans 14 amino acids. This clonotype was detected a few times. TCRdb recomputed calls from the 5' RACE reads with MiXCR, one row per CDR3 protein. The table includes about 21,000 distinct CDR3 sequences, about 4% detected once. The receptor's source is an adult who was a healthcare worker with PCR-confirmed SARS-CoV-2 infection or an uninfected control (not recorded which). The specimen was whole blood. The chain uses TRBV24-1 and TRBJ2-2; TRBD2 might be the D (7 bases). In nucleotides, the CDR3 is TGTGCCTCGCCGGGGGGCGGCTACCCCGGGGAGCTGTTTTTT. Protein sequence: CASPGGGYPGELFF.